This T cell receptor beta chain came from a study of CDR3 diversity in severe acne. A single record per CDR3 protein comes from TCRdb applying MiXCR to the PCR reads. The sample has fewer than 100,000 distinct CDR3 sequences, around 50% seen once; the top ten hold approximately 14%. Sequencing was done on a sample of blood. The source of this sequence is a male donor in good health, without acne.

The DNA for the CDR3 is TGTGCCACTCTCGACGAAATCCGAGGACCCGAGTCGTGGGGCTACACCTTC. This gives the protein CATLDEIRGPESWGYTF. The chain uses TRBV19 and TRBJ1-2; no firm D call. Between the trimmed V and J ends, which lost 10 bases and 8 bases, there was a span of 32 bases. The CDR3 sequence is 17 residues long. CDR1 is LNHDA and CDR2 is SQIVND in the germline V gene (reference sequence).